This T cell receptor (beta chain) was captured in a study of CD8 T cells in ankylosing spondylitis. General study findings and limits: Enrichment of disease-linked clones was reportedly significant in matched ankylosing spondylitis synovial fluid.

5'-RACE, quantitative and with molecular barcodes, yielded the TCR beta libraries. One entry per CDR3 protein results from TCRdb running MiXCR on the 5' RACE reads. The sample yields fewer than 250,000 distinct CDR3 sequences, 10% to 13% seen once. In its sample, this clonotype was seen many times. Its antigen is unidentified. V was pared by 0 bases and J by 1 base, with 4 bases of the junction left unmatched. The CDR3 has 16 amino acids. In germline, CDR1 is SGDLS, CDR2 YYNGEE. The rearrangement joins TRBV9 to TRBJ2-3, with 8 bases that match TRBD2. The receptor comes from a male donor with ankylosing spondylitis or in good health (not recorded which). The specimen sequenced was blood, either unsorted or a sorted T cell fraction (not recorded which). CDR3 DNA: TGTGCCAGCAGCGTAGCGGGGGGGCCGGGCACAGATACGCAGTATTTT. It codes for CASSVAGGPGTDTQYF.